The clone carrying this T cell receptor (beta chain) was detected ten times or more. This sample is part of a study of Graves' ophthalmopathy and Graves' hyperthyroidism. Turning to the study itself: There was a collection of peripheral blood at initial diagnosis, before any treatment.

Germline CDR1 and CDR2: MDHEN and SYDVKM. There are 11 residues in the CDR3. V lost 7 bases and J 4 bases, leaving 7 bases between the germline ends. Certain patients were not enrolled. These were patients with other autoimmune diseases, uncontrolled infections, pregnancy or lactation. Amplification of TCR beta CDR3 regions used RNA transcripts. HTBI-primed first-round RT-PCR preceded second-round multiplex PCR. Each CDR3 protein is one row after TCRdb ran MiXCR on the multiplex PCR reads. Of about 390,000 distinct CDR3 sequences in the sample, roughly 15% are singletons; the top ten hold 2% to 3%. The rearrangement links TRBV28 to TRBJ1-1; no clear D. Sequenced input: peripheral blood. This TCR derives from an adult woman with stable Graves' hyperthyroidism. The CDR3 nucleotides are TGTGCCAGCACAATACGCACTGAAGCTTTCTTT. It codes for CASTIRTEAFF. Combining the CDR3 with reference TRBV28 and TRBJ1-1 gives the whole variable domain DVKVTQSSRYLVKRTGEKVFLECVQDMDHENMFWYRQDPGLGLRLIYFSYDVKMKEKGDIPEGYSVSREKKERFSLILESASTNQTSMYLCASTIRTEAFFGQGTRLTVV.